This TCR beta chain was sequenced for a study of T cells in Graves' hyperthyroidism and ophthalmopathy. The study, taken as a whole, reports: Most expanded thyroid clonotypes above 0.001 also appeared in blood. With a median lead of 6.5 months before onset, the model predicted ophthalmopathy.

This clonotype occurred a few times. What it binds is unknown. CDR1 and CDR2 (germline): MNHEY, SMNVEV (reference sequence). The trim removed 5 bases at V and 9 bases at J, leaving 9 bases unmatched. This CDR3 is built from 16 residues. Uncontrolled infection, other autoimmune disease, pregnancy and lactation each barred patients from inclusion. PBMCs were sourced from roughly 9.7 ml fresh peripheral blood. Regions amplified from RNA transcripts were the TCR beta CDR3 regions. In the first-round RT-PCR of the TCR CDR3, the HTBI primer set was used. A single record per CDR3 protein comes from TCRdb applying MiXCR to the multiplex PCR reads. Altogether about 530,000 distinct CDR3 sequences are present, roughly a sixth being singletons, with the ten largest covering roughly 18%.

Specimen: blood. This clonotype was obtained from a woman younger than 35 with Graves' ophthalmopathy. This rearrangement joins TRBV27 to TRBJ1-6; 11 nucleotides match TRBD1. The DNA for the CDR3 is TGTGCCAGCAGTCCACTATGGACAGGGGGCAGTTCACCCCTCCACTTT. Its protein is CASSPLWTGGSSPLHF.